The sequence of this T cell receptor beta chain was determined in a study of T cells in Graves' hyperthyroidism and ophthalmopathy (dated by TCRdb to between 2018 and 2020). General notes on the study: Peripheral blood samples were taken at the time of initial diagnosis, prior to any treatment. To identify TCR V-J signatures that set the groups apart, the researchers used a discovery cohort of roughly 100 patients, made up of 40 to 45 with Graves' ophthalmopathy and some 60 with stable Graves' hyperthyroidism. Whether ophthalmopathy could be predicted prospectively was tested in an independent validation cohort made up of under 20 hyperthyroidism patients plus 17 patients who later progressed to ophthalmopathy. The 100 discovery patients were divided at random into training and test sets in a 7:3 ratio. In addition, the study compared T-cell repertoires in thyroid tissue and in blood from five or six Graves' hyperthyroidism patients. After blood sampling, hyperthyroidism patients were treated with methimazole at a starting dose of 30 mg daily, and ophthalmopathy patients were treated with high-dose intravenous methylprednisolone. The paper describes TCR Vbeta CDR3 sequencing of fewer than 150 peripheral blood samples, made up of 43 ophthalmopathy patients, over 70 hyperthyroidism patients and some 17 progressor patients. The research as a whole found: In validation, the model predicted progression to ophthalmopathy with 65% to 71% sensitivity and approximately 72% specificity, a median of roughly seven months before onset. No statistical method was used to set the sample size in advance, and investigators knew the group allocation. Blood samples also contained most of the expanded thyroid clonotypes (frequency above 0.001), which suggests that blood repertoires may reflect thyroid immune responses. A 13 V-J signature model separated ophthalmopathy from stable hyperthyroidism, with approximately 87% sensitivity and about 81% specificity in cross-validation and 80%/75% in testing.

Stable Graves' hyperthyroidism was defined as no progression to ophthalmopathy during 18 months of follow-up. The hyperthyroidism patients were between 18 and 65 years old and newly diagnosed, with a disease duration of less than 2 months. The study excluded patients with uncontrolled infections, other autoimmune diseases, pregnancy or lactation. Diagnoses relied on clinical symptoms, serum thyroxine and TRAb, thyroid ultrasound and orbital computed tomography. PBMCs were separated from approximately 10 ml of fresh peripheral blood using Ficoll-Paque density gradient centrifugation. Total RNA was extracted with Trizol reagent, and quality was checked on an Agilent 2100 Bioanalyzer. From the germline V gene, CDR1 is LGHNA and CDR2 is YNFKEQ. V sheds 1 base and J sheds 3 bases, leaving 15 bases between their ends. The CDR3 measures 16 amino acids from cysteine to phenylalanine. The kept DNA is CDR3 alone, 48 bases in frame from the first base.

The table lists this clonotype with a few counts. No cognate antigen has been identified for it. No much larger clone exists at a distance of one base, and base qualities are not known. The TCR beta CDR3 regions were amplified from the RNA transcripts. For the first round of RT-PCR on the TCR CDR3, the HTBI primer set was used together with the Qiagen OneStep RT-PCR kit. A second multiplex PCR round built the libraries, followed by size selection and purification. Paired-end sequencing of the libraries was performed with 100 bp reads on an Illumina HiSeq2000. Processing in the source paper ran as follows. SOAPnuke was used to process the raw data, with reads discarded if the reads contained adapters or uncalled bases, had a mean Phred below 15, or lacked an exact constant-primer or identifier match. COPE v1.2.5 was used to merge high-quality paired reads, and clonotypes were defined as unique nucleotide sequences. MiTCR v1.1 was used to align clonotypes to the IMGT TRBV, TRBD and TRBJ reference segments. Only V-J combinations with frequency above 0.0001, covering 99% to 99.2% of repertoires, were analysed. The TCS score was defined as the ratio of F50 (clonal expansion) to E x V (chaos), calculated using BLOSUM62-based TCRdist between CDR3 peptides within each V-J. Welch's t-statistics and random forest reduced some 510 V-J features to 13, which were used in a naive Bayes classifier (R e1071). TCRdb itself trimmed the public reads at Q25 with fastp, ran MiXCR and retained productive beta chains. All rows with the same CDR3 protein become a single entry with the most common DNA and genes. The V and J calls and clone size are TCRdb's, not the authors'. This sample lists more than 550,000 distinct CDR3 sequences; 17% were detected once. Less than 20% of the sample is taken by the ten largest.

The receptor was isolated from a man between 50 and 59 years old with Graves' hyperthyroidism. The chain is assembled from TRBV4-2 and TRBJ1-2, and the D gene may be TRBD1, 6 bases matching. Sequences were obtained from blood. The CDR3 reads as follows: CASSQAQDSGDYGYTF. The DNA reads TGTGCCAGCAGCCAAGCGCAGGACAGCGGAGACTATGGCTACACCTTC.